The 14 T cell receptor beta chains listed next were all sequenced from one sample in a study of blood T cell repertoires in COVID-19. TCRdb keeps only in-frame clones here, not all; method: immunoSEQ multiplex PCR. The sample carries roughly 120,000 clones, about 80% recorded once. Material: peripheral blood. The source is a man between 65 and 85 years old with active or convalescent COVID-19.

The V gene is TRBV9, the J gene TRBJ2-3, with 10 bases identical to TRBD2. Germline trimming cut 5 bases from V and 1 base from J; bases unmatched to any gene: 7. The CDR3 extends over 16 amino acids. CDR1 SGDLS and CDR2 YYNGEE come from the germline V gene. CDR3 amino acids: CASRPTGTSGTDTQYF. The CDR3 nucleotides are TGTGCCAGCAGACCGACCGGGACTAGCGGCACAGATACGCAGTATTTT.

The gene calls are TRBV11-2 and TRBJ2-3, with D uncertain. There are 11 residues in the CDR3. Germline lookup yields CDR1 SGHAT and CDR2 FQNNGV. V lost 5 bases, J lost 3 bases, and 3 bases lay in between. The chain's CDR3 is CASSRTDTQYF. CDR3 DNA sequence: TGTGCCAGCAGCCGGACAGATACGCAGTATTTT.

This chain's CDR3 is CASSPGTSERQFF. CDR3 nucleotides: TGCGCCAGCAGCCCGGGGACTAGCGAACGGCAGTTCTTC. The rearrangement joins TRBV4-1 to TRBJ2-1, with 10 bases aligning to TRBD2. The germline gives CDR1 MGHRA, CDR2 YSYEKL. Trimming at V came to 4 bases and at J to 12 bases, leaving 6 bases not matched to a gene. The CDR3 contains 13 residues.

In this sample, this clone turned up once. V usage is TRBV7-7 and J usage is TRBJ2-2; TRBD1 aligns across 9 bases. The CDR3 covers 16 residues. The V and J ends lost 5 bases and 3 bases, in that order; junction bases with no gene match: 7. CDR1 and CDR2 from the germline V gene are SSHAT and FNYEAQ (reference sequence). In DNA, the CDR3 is TGTGCCAGCAGCACAAGACAGGGGGAGGACACCGGGGAGCTGTTTTTT. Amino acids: CASSTRQGEDTGELFF.

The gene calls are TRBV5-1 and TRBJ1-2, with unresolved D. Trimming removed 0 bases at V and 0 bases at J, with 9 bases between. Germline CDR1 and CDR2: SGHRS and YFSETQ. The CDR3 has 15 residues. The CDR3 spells CASSLETSSNYGYTF. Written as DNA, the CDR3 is TGCGCCAGCAGCTTGGAGACATCCTCTAACTATGGCTACACCTTC.

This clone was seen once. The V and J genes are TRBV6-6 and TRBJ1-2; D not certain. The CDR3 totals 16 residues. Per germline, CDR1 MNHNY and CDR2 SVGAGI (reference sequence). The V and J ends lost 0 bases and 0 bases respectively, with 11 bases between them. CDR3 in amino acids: CASSYSITASNYGYTF. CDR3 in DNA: TGTGCCAGCAGTTACTCGATAACAGCCTCTAACTATGGCTACACCTTC.

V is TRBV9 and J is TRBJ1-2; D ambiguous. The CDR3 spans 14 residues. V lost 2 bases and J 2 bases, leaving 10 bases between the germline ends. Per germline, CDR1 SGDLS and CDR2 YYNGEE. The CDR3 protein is CASSVKLPNYGYTF. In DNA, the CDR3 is TGTGCCAGCAGCGTTAAACTCCCCAACTATGGCTACACCTTC.

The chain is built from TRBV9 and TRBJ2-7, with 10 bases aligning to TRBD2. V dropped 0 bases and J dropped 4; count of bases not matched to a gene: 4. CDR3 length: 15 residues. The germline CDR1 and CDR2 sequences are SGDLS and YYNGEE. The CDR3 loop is CASSVGSGRLYEQYF. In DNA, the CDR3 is TGTGCCAGCAGCGTAGGTAGCGGGAGGTTGTACGAGCAGTACTTC.

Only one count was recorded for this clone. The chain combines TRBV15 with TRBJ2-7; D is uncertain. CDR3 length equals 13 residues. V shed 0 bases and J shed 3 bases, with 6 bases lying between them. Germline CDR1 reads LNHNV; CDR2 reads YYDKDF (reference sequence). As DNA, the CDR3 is TGTGCCACCAGCAGAGATGTCGGCTACGAGCAGTACTTC. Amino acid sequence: CATSRDVGYEQYF.

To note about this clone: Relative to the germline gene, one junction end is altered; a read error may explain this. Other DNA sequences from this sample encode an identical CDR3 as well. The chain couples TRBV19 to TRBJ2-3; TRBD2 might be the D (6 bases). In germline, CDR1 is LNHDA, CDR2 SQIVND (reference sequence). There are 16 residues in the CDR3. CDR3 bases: TGTGCTAGTAGTAGGGGAGGTCTACAGGACACAGATACGCAGTATTTT. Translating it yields CASSRGGLQDTDTQYF.

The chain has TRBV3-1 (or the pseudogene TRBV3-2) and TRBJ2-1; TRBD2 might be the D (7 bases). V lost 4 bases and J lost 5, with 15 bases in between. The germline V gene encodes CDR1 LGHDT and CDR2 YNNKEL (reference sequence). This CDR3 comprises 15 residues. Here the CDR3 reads CASSPMRGGHNEQFF. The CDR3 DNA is TGTGCCAGCAGCCCCATGAGGGGGGGCCACAATGAGCAGTTCTTC.

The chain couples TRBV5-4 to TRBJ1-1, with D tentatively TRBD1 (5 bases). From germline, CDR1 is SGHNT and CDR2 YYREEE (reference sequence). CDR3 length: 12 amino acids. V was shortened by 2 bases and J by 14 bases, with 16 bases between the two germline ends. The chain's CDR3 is CASSFDSSLLFF. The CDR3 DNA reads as TGTGCCAGCAGCTTTGACAGCTCTCTTCTCTTCTTT.

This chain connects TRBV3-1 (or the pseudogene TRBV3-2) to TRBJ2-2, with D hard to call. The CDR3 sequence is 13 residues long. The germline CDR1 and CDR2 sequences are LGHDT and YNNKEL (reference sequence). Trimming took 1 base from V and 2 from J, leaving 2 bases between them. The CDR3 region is CASSQVNTGELFF. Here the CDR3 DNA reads TGTGCCAGCAGCCAAGTAAACACCGGGGAGCTGTTTTTT.

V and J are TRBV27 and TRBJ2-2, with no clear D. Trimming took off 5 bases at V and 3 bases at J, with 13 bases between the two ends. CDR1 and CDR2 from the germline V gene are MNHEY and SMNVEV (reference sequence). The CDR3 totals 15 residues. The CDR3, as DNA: TGTGCCAGCAGTCCCCCCACTACTTACACCGGGGAGCTGTTTTTT. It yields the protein CASSPPTTYTGELFF.